This T cell receptor (beta chain) was sequenced for a study of cytomegalovirus exposure and HLA in healthy donors. Study at large: Of around 410 genotyped donors, roughly 81% grouped in the Caucasian-associated ancestry cluster. Study-wide findings and caveats: It was 150 to 200 TCR beta chains that were listed as cytomegalovirus-associated. An ancestry cluster, one associated with Asian ancestry, reportedly showed fewer N-insertions than the 666-donor mean in a later analysis.

About this clone itself: What it binds is unknown.

The trim removed 5 bases at V and 7 bases at J, leaving 12 bases unmatched. Germline values: CDR1 SEHNR, CDR2 FQNEAQ (reference sequence). The CDR3 covers 16 residues. Use of 60 Vbeta and 13 Jbeta primers characterized the PCR. Assay: immunoSEQ multiplex PCR; the TCRdb copy retains only in-frame clones and omits some. The sample shows 150,000 to 200,000 clones, roughly 85% of them seen only once. The material sequenced was PBMCs. This chain joins TRBV7-9 and TRBJ2-1; 9 positions agree with TRBD2. This TCR was sampled from a man in his forties in good health and CMV-seropositive. CDR3 coding DNA: TGTGCCAGCAGCATTCAAGGGGGCGGGAGGGGGAATGAGCAGTTCTTC. Translated, it gives CASSIQGGGRGNEQFF.